This TCR beta chain came from a study of early T cells in non-severe SARS-CoV-2 infection. Study details: Sequenced material consisted of bulk RNA (from unsorted whole blood), and chains were unpaired. Findings and limits, study-wide: The VDJdb matching leaned toward anti-spike CD8 responses and overlooked private and CD4 specificities.

The CDR3 has 16 residues. Turning to this clonotype: The target antigen is unknown.

Individual cDNA molecules were tagged with unique molecular identifiers, the study reported. TCRdb analysed the 5' RACE reads with MiXCR anew, one entry per CDR3 protein. The sample lists approximately 71,000 distinct CDR3 sequences, 10% to 15% occurring once. V usage is TRBV12-3 or TRBV12-4 and J usage is TRBJ2-6; tentative D call: TRBD1 (6 bases). The clonotype was recovered from an adult who was a healthcare worker with PCR-confirmed SARS-CoV-2 infection or an uninfected control (not recorded which). Source material: whole blood. The CDR3 DNA is TGTGCTACAATGCTGGGGGCTGACCCTGGGGCCAACGTCCTGACTTTC. Translating it yields CATMLGADPGANVLTF.